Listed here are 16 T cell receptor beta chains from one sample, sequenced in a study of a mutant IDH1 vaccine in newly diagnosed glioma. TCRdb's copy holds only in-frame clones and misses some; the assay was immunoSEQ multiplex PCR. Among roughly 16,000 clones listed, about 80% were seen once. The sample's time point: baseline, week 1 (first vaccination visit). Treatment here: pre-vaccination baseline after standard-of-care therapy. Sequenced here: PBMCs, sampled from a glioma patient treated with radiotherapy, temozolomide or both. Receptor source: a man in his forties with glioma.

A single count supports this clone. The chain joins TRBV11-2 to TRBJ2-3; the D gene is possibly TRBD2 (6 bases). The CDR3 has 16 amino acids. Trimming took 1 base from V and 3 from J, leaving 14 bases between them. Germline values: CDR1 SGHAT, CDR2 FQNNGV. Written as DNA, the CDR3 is TGTGCCAGCAGCTTAGGATTCACGGGAGAGACAGATACGCAGTATTTT. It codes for CASSLGFTGETDTQYF.

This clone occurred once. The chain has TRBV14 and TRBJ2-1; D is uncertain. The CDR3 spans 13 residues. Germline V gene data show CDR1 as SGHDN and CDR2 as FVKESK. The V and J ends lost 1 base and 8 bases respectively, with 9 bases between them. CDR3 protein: CASSQGSGDEQFF. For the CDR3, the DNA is TGTGCCAGCAGCCAAGGGTCGGGCGATGAGCAGTTCTTC.

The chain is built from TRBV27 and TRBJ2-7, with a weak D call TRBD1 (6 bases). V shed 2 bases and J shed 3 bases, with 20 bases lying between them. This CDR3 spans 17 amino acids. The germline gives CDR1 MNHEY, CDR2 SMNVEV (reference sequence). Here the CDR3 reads CASSLQGPASTDYEQYV. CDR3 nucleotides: TGTGCCAGCAGTTTACAGGGGCCGGCGTCAACCGACTACGAGCAGTACGTC.

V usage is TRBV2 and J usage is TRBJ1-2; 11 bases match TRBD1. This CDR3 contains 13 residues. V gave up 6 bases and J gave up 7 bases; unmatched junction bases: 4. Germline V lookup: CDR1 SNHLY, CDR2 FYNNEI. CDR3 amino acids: CASSGQGAAGYTF. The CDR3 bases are TGTGCCAGCAGCGGACAGGGGGCCGCTGGCTACACCTTC.

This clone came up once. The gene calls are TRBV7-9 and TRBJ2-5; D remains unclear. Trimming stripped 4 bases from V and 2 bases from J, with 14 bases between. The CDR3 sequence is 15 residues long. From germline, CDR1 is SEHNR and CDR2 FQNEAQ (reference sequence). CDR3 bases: TGTGCCAGCAGCTCCCACTCCTCACGGCAAGAGACCCAGTACTTC. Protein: CASSSHSSRQETQYF. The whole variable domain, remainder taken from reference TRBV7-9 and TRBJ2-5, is DTGVSQNPRHKITKRGQNVTFRCDPISEHNRLYWYRQTLGQGPEFLTYFQNEAQLEKSRLLSDRFSAERPKGSFSTLEIQRTEQGDSAMYLCASSSHSSRQETQYFGPGTRLLVL.

The CDR3 loop is CSVGTITYEQYF. The CDR3 coding sequence is TGCAGCGTTGGGACCATTACCTACGAGCAGTACTTC. This chain uses TRBV29-1 with TRBJ2-7; no firm D call. CDR1 is SQVTM, CDR2 ANQGSEA, per germline. V was trimmed by 4 bases and J by 2 bases, leaving 9 bases between them. The CDR3 extends over 12 amino acids.

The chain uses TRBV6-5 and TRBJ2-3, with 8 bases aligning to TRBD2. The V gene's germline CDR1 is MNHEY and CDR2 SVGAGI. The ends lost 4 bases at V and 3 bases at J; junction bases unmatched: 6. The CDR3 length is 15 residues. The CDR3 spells CASSFEAGVTDTQYF. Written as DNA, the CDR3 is TGTGCCAGCAGTTTCGAAGCGGGAGTAACAGATACGCAGTATTTT.

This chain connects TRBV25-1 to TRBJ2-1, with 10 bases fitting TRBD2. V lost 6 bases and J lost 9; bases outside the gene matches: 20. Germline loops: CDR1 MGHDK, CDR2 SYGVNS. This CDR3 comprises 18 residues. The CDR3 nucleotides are TGTGCCAGCAGCTCATGGGTGGGCACTAGCGGGAATTCCTTTGAGCAGTTCTTC. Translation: CASSSWVGTSGNSFEQFF.

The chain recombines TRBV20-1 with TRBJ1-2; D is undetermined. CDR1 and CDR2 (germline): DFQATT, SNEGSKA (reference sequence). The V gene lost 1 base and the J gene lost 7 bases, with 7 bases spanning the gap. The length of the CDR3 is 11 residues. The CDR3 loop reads CSARAGVGYTF. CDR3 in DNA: TGCAGTGCTAGAGCTGGGGTTGGCTACACCTTC.

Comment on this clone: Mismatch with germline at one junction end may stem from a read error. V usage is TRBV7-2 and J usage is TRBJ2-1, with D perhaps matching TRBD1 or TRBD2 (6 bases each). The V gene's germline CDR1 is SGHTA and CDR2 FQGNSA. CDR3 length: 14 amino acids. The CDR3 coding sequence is TGTGCCAGCAGCTTGGATAGTACCGGGGGCGAGCGGTTCTTC. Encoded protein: CASSLDSTGGERFF.

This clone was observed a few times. Here the CDR3 reads CASSEQAGLGGEQFF. CDR3 sequence (DNA): TGTGCCAGCAGTGAACAAGCGGGGCTAGGGGGGGAGCAGTTCTTC. V is TRBV2 and J is TRBJ2-1, with a possible D match to TRBD2 (7 bases). The V end was cut by 2 bases, the J end by 10 bases, with 18 bases between. This CDR3 is built from 15 residues. CDR1 and CDR2 from the germline V gene are SNHLY and FYNNEI.

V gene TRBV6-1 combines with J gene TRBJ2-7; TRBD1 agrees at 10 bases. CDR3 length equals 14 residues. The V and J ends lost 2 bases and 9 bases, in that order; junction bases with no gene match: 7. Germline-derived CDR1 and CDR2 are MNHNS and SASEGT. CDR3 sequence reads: CASSERGDRGWQYV. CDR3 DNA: TGTGCCAGCAGTGAAAGAGGGGACAGGGGATGGCAGTACGTC.

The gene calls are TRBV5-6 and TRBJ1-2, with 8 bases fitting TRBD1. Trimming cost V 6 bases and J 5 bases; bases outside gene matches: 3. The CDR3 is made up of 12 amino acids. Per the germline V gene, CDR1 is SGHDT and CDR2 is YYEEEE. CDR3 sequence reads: CASTDRGYGYTF. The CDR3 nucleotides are TGTGCCAGCACAGACAGGGGATATGGCTACACCTTC.

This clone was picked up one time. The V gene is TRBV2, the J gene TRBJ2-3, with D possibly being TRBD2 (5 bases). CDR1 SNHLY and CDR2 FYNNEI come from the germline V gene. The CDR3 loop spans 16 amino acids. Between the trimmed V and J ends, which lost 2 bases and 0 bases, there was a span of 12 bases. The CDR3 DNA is TGTGCCAGCAGTGAACAAGGACTCGTTAGCACAGATACGCAGTATTTT. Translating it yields CASSEQGLVSTDTQYF.

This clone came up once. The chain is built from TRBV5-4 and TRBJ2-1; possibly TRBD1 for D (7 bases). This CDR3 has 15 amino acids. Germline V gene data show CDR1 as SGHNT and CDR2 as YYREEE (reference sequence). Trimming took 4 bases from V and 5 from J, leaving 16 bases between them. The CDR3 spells CASSASGGHNNEQFF. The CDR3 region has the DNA TGTGCCAGCAGCGCTTCAGGGGGGCATAACAATGAGCAGTTCTTC.

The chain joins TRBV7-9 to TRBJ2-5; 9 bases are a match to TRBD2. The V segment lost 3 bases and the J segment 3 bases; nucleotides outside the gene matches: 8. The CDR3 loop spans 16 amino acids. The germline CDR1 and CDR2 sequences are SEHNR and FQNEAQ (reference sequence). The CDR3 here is CASSFFLTSGKETQYF. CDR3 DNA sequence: TGTGCCAGCAGCTTCTTCCTGACTAGCGGTAAAGAGACCCAGTACTTC.